This T cell receptor (beta chain) derives from a study of blood T cell repertoires in COVID-19. Looking at the study overall: The samples span acute and convalescent COVID-19 from the United States, Italy and Spain. Sample material is recorded as cDNA or gDNA derived from T cells, B-cell-depleted T cells, or PBMCs.

TCRdb keeps only in-frame clones here, not all; method: immunoSEQ multiplex PCR. The sample includes about 400,000 clones, around 90% of them seen just once. V was cut by 7 bases and J by 4 bases, with 19 bases left in between. The CDR3 runs to 14 residues. Per the germline V gene, CDR1 is GTSNPN and CDR2 is SVGIG (reference sequence). The chain carries TRBV30 and TRBJ1-1; TRBD1 might be the D (5 bases). The origin of this receptor is a human donor in a cohort sampled during active COVID-19. The material sequenced was peripheral blood. The CDR3 bases are TGTGCCTCCCTCCCGCAGGGAGGGACCACTGAAGCTTTCTTT. As protein: CASLPQGGTTEAFF.